This TCR beta chain was retrieved from a study of blood T cell repertoires in COVID-19. Study-wide context: Specimens from acute and convalescent COVID-19 originated in the United States, Italy and Spain. The cDNA or gDNA used as material had been derived from T cells, B-cell-depleted T cells, or PBMCs.

With 7 bases removed from V and 4 bases from J, the gap between germline ends came to 14 bases. Germline V gene sequence: CDR1 GTSNPN, CDR2 SVGIG (reference sequence). The CDR3 consists of 13 residues. As processed by the authors: The assay estimated nucleated cells by amplifying reference gene primers. Data came from immunoSEQ multiplex PCR; TCRdb stores just in-frame clones and leaves some out. V, J and clone size are those of that table, while D and trimming were read from the DNA. The sample includes some 280,000 clones, 70% to 90% of them seen just once. The rearrangement uses TRBV30 and TRBJ1-3, with TRBD1 as a possible D gene (5 bases). The receptor was isolated from a woman aged 25 to 39 with active or convalescent COVID-19. The sequencing input was peripheral blood. This CDR3 reads CAFMYGGGNTIYF. CDR3 DNA sequence: TGTGCCTTTATGTACGGGGGGGGAAACACCATATATTTT.